Sequencing of this TCR beta chain was carried out in a study of blood T cells in healthy people across ages. Broader study findings: TCR beta diversity, measured per million T cells, fell in a roughly linear way with age.

Regarding this clonotype: Antigen unknown.

Through a sample-barcoded 5' primer and a J-beta primer mix, a second PCR was run for 7 to 11 cycles. TCRdb reprocessed the 5' RACE reads via MiXCR and lists one record per CDR3 protein. The profile shows around 800,000 distinct CDR3 sequences, around 43% of them singletons. The CDR3 covers 14 residues. Per the germline V gene, CDR1 is MNHNS and CDR2 is SASEGT. V gave up 7 bases and J gave up 1 base, with 11 bases separating them. This receptor was taken from a man aged 60 to 69 in good health. The material sequenced was blood. V and J are TRBV6-1 and TRBJ1-5; possible D gene TRBD1, 5 bases. This CDR3 is CASKRDLSNQPQHF. Here the CDR3 DNA reads TGTGCCAGCAAAAGGGACCTCAGCAATCAGCCCCAGCATTTT.